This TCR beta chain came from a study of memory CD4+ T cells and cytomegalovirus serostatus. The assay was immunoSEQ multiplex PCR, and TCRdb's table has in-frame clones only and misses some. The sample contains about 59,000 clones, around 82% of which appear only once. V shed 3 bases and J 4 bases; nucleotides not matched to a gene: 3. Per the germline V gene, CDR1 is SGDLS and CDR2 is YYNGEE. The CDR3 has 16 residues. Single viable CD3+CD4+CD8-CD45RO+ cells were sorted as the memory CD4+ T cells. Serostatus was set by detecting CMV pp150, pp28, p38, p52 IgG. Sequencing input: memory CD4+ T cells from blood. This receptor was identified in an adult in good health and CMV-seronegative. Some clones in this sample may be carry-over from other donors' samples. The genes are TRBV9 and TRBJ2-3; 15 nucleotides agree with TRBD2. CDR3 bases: TGTGCCAGCAGCGGTCGGACTAGCGGGAGGGCAGATACGCAGTATTTT. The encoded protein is CASSGRTSGRADTQYF.